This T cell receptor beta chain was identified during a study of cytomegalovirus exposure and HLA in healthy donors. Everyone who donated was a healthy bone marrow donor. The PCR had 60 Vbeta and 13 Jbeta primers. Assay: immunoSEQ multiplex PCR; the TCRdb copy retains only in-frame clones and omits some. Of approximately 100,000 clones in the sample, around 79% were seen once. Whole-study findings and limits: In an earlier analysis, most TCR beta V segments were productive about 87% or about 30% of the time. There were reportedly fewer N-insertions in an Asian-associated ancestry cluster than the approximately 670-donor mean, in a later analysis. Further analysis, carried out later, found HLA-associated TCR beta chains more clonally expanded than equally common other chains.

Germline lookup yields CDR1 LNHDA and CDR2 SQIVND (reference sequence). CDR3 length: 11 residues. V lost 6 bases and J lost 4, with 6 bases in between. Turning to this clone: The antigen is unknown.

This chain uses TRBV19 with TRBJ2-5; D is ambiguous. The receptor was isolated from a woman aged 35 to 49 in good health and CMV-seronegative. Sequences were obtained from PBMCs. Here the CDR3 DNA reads TGTGCCAGTAGGCTACGAGAGACCCAGTACTTC. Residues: CASRLRETQYF.